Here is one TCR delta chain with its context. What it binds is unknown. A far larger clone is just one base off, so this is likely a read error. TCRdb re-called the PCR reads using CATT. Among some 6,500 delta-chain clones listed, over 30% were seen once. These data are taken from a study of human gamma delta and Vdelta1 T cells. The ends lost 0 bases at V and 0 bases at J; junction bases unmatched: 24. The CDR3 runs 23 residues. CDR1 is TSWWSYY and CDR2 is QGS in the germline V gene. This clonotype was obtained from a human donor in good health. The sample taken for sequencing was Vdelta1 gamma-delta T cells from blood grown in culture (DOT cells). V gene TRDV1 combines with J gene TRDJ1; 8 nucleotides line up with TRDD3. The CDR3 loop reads CALGELVYSVVPVLGAYTDKLIF. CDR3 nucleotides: TGTGCTCTTGGGGAACTGGTTTACTCTGTGGTCCCGGTACTGGGGGCTTACACCGATAAACTCATCTTT.